This TCR beta chain was profiled in a study of response to subunit inactivated influenza vaccine. Overall study findings and caveats: Authors suggested few new T cells are recruited by each seasonal influenza vaccination.

MiXCR was run by TCRdb on the RT-PCR reads, yielding one entry per CDR3 protein. Among 600,000 to 850,000 distinct CDR3 sequences listed, roughly 15% were seen once. Concerning this clonotype itself: Its cognate antigen is unknown.

This CDR3 contains 16 residues. With 4 bases removed from V and 4 bases from J, the gap between germline ends came to 17 bases. In germline, CDR1 is SGHTA, CDR2 FQGTGA. This TCR was recovered from a man aged 50 to 59 who received an inactivated influenza vaccine. This sample comprised PBMCs from blood, obtained approximately 15 days before vaccination. This sequence joins TRBV7-3 and TRBJ2-1; D gene unclear. CDR3 DNA sequence: TGTGCCAGCAGCTCACGTAGCCCTCCACTATACAATGAGCAGTTCTTC. This sequence encodes CASSSRSPPLYNEQFF.